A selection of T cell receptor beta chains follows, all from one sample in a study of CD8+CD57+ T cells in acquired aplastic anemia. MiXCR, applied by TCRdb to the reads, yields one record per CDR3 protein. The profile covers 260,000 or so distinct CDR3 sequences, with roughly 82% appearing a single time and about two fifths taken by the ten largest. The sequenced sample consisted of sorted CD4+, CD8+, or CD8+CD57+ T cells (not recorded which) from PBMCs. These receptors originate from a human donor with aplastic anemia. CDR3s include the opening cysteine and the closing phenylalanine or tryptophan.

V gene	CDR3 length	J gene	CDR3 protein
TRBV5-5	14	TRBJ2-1	CASKGDRGSNEQFF
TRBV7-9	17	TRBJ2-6	CASSLGTGAGGANVLTF
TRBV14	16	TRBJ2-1	CASSQGGGTDQEEQFF
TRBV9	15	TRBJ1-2	CASSAGAGRGGGHTF
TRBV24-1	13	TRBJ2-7	CATGGAGSDEQYF
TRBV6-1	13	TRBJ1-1	CASTFIEGTEAFF
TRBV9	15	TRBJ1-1	CASSGGDTESGDTFF
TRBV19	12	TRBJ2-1	CAWASWDNEQFF
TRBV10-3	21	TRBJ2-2	CAISESVRRAGDYANTGELFF
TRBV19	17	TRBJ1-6	CASRGTGDTARGSPLHF
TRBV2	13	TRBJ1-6	CASRYGTNSPLHF
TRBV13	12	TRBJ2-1	CASSSIVNEQFF
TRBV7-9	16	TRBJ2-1	CASSLPSNTEAFFQFF
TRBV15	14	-	CATSRGGDHDTQYF
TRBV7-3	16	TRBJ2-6	CASTREASYVDHGLTF
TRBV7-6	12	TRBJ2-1	CASSYGSCEPLF
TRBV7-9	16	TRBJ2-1	CASNSQRGANGLTQFF
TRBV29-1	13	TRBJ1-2	CSAGQGPDYGYTF
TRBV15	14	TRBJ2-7	CATSCGREQDAQYF
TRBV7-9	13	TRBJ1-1	CASSALGDTEAFF
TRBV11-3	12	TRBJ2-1	CASSLDLTEPFF
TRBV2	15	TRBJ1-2	CASGDGGTDSYGYTF
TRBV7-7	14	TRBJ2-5	CAVLGGAETQTFGF
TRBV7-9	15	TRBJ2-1	CASSIARGGSNEQFF
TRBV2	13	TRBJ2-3	CGSLEGGTDTQCF
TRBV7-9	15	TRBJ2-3	CASSAGDTQYFSPYF
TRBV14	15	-	CASSPVGGTYNSQFF
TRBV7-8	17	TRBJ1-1	CASSVEGYPDVNTEAFF
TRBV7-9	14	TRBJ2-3	CASSLVPGALTQCF
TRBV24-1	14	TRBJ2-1	CATGTSGSRAGQFF
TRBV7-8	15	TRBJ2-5	CATWTRQLRQETQYF
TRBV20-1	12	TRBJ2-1	CSVMTGYNEQFF
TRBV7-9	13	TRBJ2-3	CASGDGGTDEHHF
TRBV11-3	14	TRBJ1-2	CASSLELTYLRYTF
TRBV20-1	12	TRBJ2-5	CSARRGRETQYF
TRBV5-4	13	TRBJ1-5	CASSYTRTQPQHF
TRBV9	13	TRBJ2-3	CASREGSDTTHFF
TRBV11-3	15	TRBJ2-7	CASSGEGTSSYEQYF
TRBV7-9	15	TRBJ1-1	CASTLALTQFSGPFF
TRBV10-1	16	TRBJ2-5	CASSGGQGDFGETQYF
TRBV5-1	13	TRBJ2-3	CASSAGGLGLQYF
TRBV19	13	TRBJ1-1	CASSALVGTEAFF
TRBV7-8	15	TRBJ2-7	CASSLVRGAENEQYF
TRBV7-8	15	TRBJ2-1	CASSMGGGPDTEQFF
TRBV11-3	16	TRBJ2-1	CASSLDLTGNTDEQFF
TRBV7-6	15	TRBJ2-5	CASSGRQGFQETQYF
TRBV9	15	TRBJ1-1	CASSGVQNANTEAFF
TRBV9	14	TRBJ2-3	CASSVYGNPYNEYF
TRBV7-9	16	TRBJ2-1	CASSFQPSGRTDEQFF
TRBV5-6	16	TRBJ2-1	CASSPGEVAEYNEQFF
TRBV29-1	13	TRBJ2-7	CSVSGTGTYEQYF
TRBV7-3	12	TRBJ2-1	CASSSDRGQQFF
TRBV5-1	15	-	CASSLGGTGTHEQYF
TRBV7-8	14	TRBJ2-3	CASSFFANTETQYF
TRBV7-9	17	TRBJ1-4	CASSFQIFRGIGEKLFF
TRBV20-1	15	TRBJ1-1	CSTRDGRGLNTEAFF
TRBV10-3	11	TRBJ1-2	CAIKGGYGYTF